The clone carrying this T cell receptor beta chain was detected a few times. Repertoires were generated with immunoSEQ multiplex PCR, while TCRdb's copy carries only in-frame clones and drops some. The repertoire holds about 13,000 clones, with more than 70% as singletons. The entry originates in a study of radiotherapy plus CTLA-4 blockade in lung cancer. Trimming shortened V by 3 bases and J by 0 bases, and 11 bases separated the two germline ends. There are 15 residues in the CDR3. Germline V CDR1 and CDR2: SGHNT, YENEEA. The sequencing used peripheral blood, collected from a patient treated with radiotherapy plus ipilimumab. The gene calls are TRBV11-3 and TRBJ1-1, with a tentative D call TRBD1 (6 bases). The receptor's source is a human donor with non-small cell lung cancer that progressed on radiotherapy plus ipilimumab. Some clones in this sample may be carry-over from other donors' samples. In DNA, the CDR3 is TGTGCCAGCAGCTTTGAGAAGGGGGTGAACACTGAAGCTTTCTTT. It yields the protein CASSFEKGVNTEAFF.